One sample yielded the 5 T cell receptor beta chains listed below, sequenced in a study of blood T cell repertoires in COVID-19. TCRdb's table, derived via immunoSEQ multiplex PCR, lists solely in-frame clones and lacks some. The table includes some 350,000 clones, about 87% detected once. Sequencing used PBMCs or T cells enriched from blood (not recorded which). The receptors originated from a young man who had recovered from COVID-19.

The rearrangement uses TRBV9 and TRBJ2-1; a possible D gene is TRBD2 (5 bases). V lost 5 bases, J lost 9 bases, and 9 bases lay in between. This CDR3 spans 11 amino acids. CDR1 SGDLS and CDR2 YYNGEE come from the germline V gene. CDR3 amino acids: CASRGDSEQFF. CDR3 nucleotide sequence: TGTGCCAGCAGGGGAGATAGTGAGCAGTTCTTC.

This clone was observed a single time. The chain is built from TRBV3-1 (or the pseudogene TRBV3-2) and TRBJ1-1; D unclear. V lost 1 base and J 3 bases, leaving 9 bases between the germline ends. The CDR3 covers 14 residues. Germline V lookup: CDR1 LGHDT, CDR2 YNNKEL (reference sequence). The CDR3 here is CASSQGVWHTEAFF. The CDR3 nucleotides read TGTGCCAGCAGCCAAGGTGTCTGGCACACTGAAGCTTTCTTT.

This chain uses TRBV27 with TRBJ1-2; the D gene is possibly TRBD1 (6 bases). The germline V and J ends were trimmed by 6 bases and 8 bases, with 19 bases remaining between them. Per germline, CDR1 MNHEY and CDR2 SMNVEV (reference sequence). The CDR3 is 14 amino acids. CDR3 region: CASRIVGGAGGYTF. The CDR3 bases are TGTGCCAGCAGGATAGTTGGGGGCGCCGGGGGCTACACCTTC.

The chain employs TRBV7-3 and TRBJ2-7, with D possibly being TRBD2 (6 bases). V shed 5 bases and J shed 5 bases, with 13 bases lying between them. The CDR3 loop spans 13 amino acids. Germline values: CDR1 SGHTA, CDR2 FQGTGA. The CDR3 DNA sequence: TGTGCCAGCAGCATCCAGGGAGGCGACGAGCAGTACTTC. Translating gives CASSIQGGDEQYF.

The J gene is TRBJ1-2, the V gene TRBV15; weak D call: TRBD1 (5 bases). The CDR3 loop spans 14 amino acids. Between the trimmed V and J ends, which lost 8 bases and 0 bases, there was a span of 13 bases. Germline-derived CDR1 and CDR2 are LNHNV and YYDKDF (reference sequence). CDR3 DNA sequence: TGTGCCACCTTCTCCAGGGCCGCTAACTATGGCTACACCTTC. It translates to CATFSRAANYGYTF.